This entry features one T cell receptor (beta chain) sequence. The data belong to a study of blood T cell repertoires in COVID-19. Study-wide background: COVID-19 samples from acute and convalescent phases originated in the United States, Italy and Spain.

Germline lookup yields CDR1 MDHEN and CDR2 SYDVKM. V shed 4 bases and J shed 7 bases, with 13 bases lying between them. The CDR3 sequence is 13 residues long. Produced via immunoSEQ multiplex PCR; TCRdb's table is partial and in-frame only. Found here are over 200,000 clones, approximately 84% of them singletons; the top ten hold roughly 7.6%. The sequence came from a woman in her forties or fifties with active or convalescent COVID-19. The sequencing input was peripheral blood. The rearrangement uses TRBV28 and TRBJ1-2, with a tentative D call TRBD1 (5 bases). The CDR3 protein is CASSSQGIGGYTF. CDR3 in DNA: TGTGCCAGCAGTTCTCAGGGTATAGGTGGCTACACCTTC.